The 9 T cell receptor beta chains reported below all come from one sample, sequenced in a study of cytomegalovirus exposure and HLA in healthy donors. The repertoire was sequenced with immunoSEQ multiplex PCR; TCRdb's copy has only in-frame clones and lacks some. The data hold some 240,000 clones, with 70% to 90% observed a single time. Sequencing was carried out using PBMCs. The source of these receptors is a woman under 30 in good health and CMV-seronegative.

This clone was seen a single time. This chain connects TRBV29-1 to TRBJ1-1, with 8 bases lining up with TRBD1. The CDR3 is 13 residues long. Germline loops: CDR1 SQVTM, CDR2 ANQGSEA. Trimming removed 7 bases from V and 10 bases from J; junction bases left unmatched: 14. The CDR3 bases are TGCAGCGCACGGGACAGGCGGGAGGATGTAGCTTTCTTT. Protein: CSARDRREDVAFF.

The J gene is TRBJ1-1, the V gene TRBV29-1; D unclear. The CDR3 totals 13 residues. Germline CDR1 SQVTM, CDR2 ANQGSEA. V lost 6 bases to trimming and J lost 6 bases, with 17 bases between them. CDR3 loop: CSVAPGPGAEAFF. The CDR3, as DNA: TGCAGCGTAGCCCCGGGTCCGGGCGCTGAAGCTTTCTTT.

V and J are TRBV29-1 and TRBJ2-1; no reliable D call. The CDR3 runs 13 residues. Germline V gene data show CDR1 as SQVTM and CDR2 as ANQGSEA. V lost 2 bases and J 0 bases, leaving 5 bases between the germline ends. The CDR3 protein is CSVERVSYNEQFF. The CDR3, as DNA: TGCAGCGTTGAACGGGTCTCCTACAATGAGCAGTTCTTC.

The J gene is TRBJ2-3, the V gene TRBV18; no clear D gene. The length of the CDR3 is 13 residues. Per germline, CDR1 KGHSH and CDR2 LQKENI. V lost 1 base and J lost 6, with 8 bases in between. This CDR3 is CASSPQGSDTQYF. The CDR3 nucleotides are TGTGCCAGCTCACCACAGGGATCTGATACGCAGTATTTT.

The table lists this clone with a count of one. The chain carries TRBV2 and TRBJ2-2, with D unclear. Germline loops: CDR1 SNHLY, CDR2 FYNNEI. The CDR3 is 13 amino acids. V lost 1 base and J 6 bases, leaving 6 bases between the germline ends. The DNA for the CDR3 is TGTGCCAGCAGTGAAGAAAGTGCCGGGGAGCTGTTTTTT. Its protein is CASSEESAGELFF.

This chain links TRBV6-1 with TRBJ1-3, with TRBD1 as a possible D gene (5 bases). Germline-derived CDR1 and CDR2 are MNHNS and SASEGT. The CDR3 is 16 residues long. The ends were cut back, 3 bases at V and 0 bases at J, with 12 bases in the middle. The CDR3 nucleotides read TGTGCCAGCAGTGATCGATGGGGCTCCTCTGGAAACACCATATATTTT. This gives the protein CASSDRWGSSGNTIYF.

The chain combines TRBV28 with TRBJ2-1; 7 nucleotides agree with TRBD2. The CDR3 consists of 17 residues. The ends lost 5 bases at V and 4 bases at J; junction bases unmatched: 14. Per germline, CDR1 MDHEN and CDR2 SYDVKM. CDR3 sequence (DNA): TGTGCCAGCAGTGGGAGGGAGCGGCCCACCAAATACAATGAGCAGTTCTTC. Translation: CASSGRERPTKYNEQFF. The whole variable domain, filled in from reference TRBV28 and TRBJ2-1, reads DVKVTQSSRYLVKRTGEKVFLECVQDMDHENMFWYRQDPGLGLRLIYFSYDVKMKEKGDIPEGYSVSREKKERFSLILESASTNQTSMYLCASSGRERPTKYNEQFFGPGTRLTVL.

This sequence joins TRBV6-5 and TRBJ1-2; TRBD1 is a possible D gene (5 bases). The germline V gene encodes CDR1 MNHEY and CDR2 SVGAGI. The CDR3 loop spans 14 amino acids. Trimming cost V 6 bases and J 6 bases, with 17 bases left between them. The CDR3 reads CASSLGRGVHGYTF. The CDR3 region has the DNA TGTGCCAGCAGCCTAGGCCGGGGGGTACATGGCTACACCTTC.

The chain employs TRBV6-6 and TRBJ2-1; D ambiguous. This CDR3 contains 11 residues. Per germline, CDR1 MNHNY and CDR2 SVGAGI (reference sequence). Trimming removed 2 bases from V and 9 bases from J, with 5 bases in between. The DNA of the CDR3 is TGTGCCAGCAGTTACGTAGCTGAGCAGTTCTTC. It codes for CASSYVAEQFF.